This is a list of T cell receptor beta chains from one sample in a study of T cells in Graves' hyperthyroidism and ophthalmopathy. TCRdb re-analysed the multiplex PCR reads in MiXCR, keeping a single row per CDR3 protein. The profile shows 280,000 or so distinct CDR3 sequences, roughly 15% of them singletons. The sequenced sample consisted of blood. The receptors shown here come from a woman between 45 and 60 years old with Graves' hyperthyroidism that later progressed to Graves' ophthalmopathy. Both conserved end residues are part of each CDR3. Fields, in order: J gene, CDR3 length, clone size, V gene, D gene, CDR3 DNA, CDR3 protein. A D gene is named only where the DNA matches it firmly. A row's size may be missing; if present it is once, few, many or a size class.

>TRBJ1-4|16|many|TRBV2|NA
TGTGCCAGCATTCAACGAGGGGGGGCAACTAATGAAAAACTGTTTTTT
CASIQRGGATNEKLFF
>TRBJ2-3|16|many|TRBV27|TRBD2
TGTGCCAGCAGTTTAGTGACTAGCGGGAACACAGATACGCAGTATTTT
CASSLVTSGNTDTQYF
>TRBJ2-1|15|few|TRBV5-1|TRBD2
TGCGCCAGCAGCTTGCTCGAAGGTAGCGGGAGTGAGCAGTTCTTC
CASSLLEGSGSEQFF
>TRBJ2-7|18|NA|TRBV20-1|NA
TGCAGTGCTAGGGGAGCCCCAAGTATCACAGGACGGCCCAACGAGCAGTACTTC
CSARGAPSITGRPNEQYF
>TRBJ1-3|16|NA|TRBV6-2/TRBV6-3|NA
TGTGCCAGCAGTTTTGGGGGTCAGAGCTCTGGAAACACCATATATTTT
CASSFGGQSSGNTIYF
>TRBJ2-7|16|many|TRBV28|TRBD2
TGTGCCAGCAGTAGCTGGACTAGCGGGTTCTCCTACGAGCAGTACTTC
CASSSWTSGFSYEQYF
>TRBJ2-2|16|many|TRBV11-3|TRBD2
TGTGCCAGCAGCTCATTGGCGGGAGAAGGGACCGGGGAGCTGTTTTTT
CASSSLAGEGTGELFF
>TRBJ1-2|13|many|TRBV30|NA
TGTGCCTGGCCCAAGCAGGAGATCTTTGGCTACACCTTC
CAWPKQEIFGYTF
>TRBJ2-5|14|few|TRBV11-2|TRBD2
TGTGCCAGCAGGATAGCGGGAGGGCTGGAGACCCAGTACTTC
CASRIAGGLETQYF
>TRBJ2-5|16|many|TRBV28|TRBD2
TGTGCCAGCAGGACTCCGGGACTAGCGGCAAAAGAGACCCAGTACTTC
CASRTPGLAAKETQYF
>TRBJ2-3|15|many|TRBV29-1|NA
TGCAGCGTTGAAGCTTTACAGGGTTGGGCAGATACGCAGTATTTT
CSVEALQGWADTQYF
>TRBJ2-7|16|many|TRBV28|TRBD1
TGTGCCAGCAGTTTAGTGGGACAGGTACCTTCCTACGAGCAGTACTTC
CASSLVGQVPSYEQYF
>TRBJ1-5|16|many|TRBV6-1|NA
TGTGCCAGCAGTCCCCGGGGGGAGGGGATATCAGCGGCCCAGCATTTT
CASSPRGEGISAAQHF
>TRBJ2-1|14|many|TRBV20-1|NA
TGCAGTGCTACCGTCGGGGGCCGTATCAATGAGCAGTTCTTC
CSATVGGRINEQFF
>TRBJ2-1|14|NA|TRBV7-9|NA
TGTGCCAGCAGCTTAGGGTCCTTCCACAATGAGCAGTTCTTC
CASSLGSFHNEQFF
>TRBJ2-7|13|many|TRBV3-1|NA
TGTGCCAGCAGCCAAGGAACAGGGTGGAGCGAGTACTTC
CASSQGTGWSEYF
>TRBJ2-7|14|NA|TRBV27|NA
TGTGCCAGCAGTTTATCGCAGGAGGGCTACGAGCAGTACTTC
CASSLSQEGYEQYF
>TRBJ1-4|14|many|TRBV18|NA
TGTGCCAGCTCACCACCAGGGATCAATGAAAAACTGTTTTTT
CASSPPGINEKLFF
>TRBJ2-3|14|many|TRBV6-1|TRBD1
TGTGCCAGCAGTGACGACAGGGTGAGAGATACGCAGTATTTT
CASSDDRVRDTQYF
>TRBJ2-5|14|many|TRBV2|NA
TGTGCCAGCAGTGCCCGGGGCCAAGGGGAGACCCAGTACTTC
CASSARGQGETQYF
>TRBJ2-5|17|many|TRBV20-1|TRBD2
TGCAGTGCTAGAAGAGGGGGGTGGAGCGGGAGCGGGCAGACCCAGTACTTC
CSARRGGWSGSGQTQYF
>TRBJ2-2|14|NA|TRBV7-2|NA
TGTGCCAGGACTTACCCCGCCAACACCGGGGAGCTGTTTTTT
CARTYPANTGELFF
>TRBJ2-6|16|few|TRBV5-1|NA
TGCGCCAGCAGCTTGAATTGGGTTTCTGGGGCCAACGTCCTGACTTTC
CASSLNWVSGANVLTF
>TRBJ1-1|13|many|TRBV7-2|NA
TGTGCCAGCAGCCTTACCCCTTGGACGGCAGCTTTCTTT
CASSLTPWTAAFF
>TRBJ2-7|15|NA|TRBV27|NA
TGTGCCAGCAGCCCAATCGGGACTGCACACTACGAGCAGTACTTC
CASSPIGTAHYEQYF
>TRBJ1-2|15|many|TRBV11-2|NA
TGTGCCAGCAGCCCAATGGGTGGGGGTGACTATGGCTACACCTTC
CASSPMGGGDYGYTF
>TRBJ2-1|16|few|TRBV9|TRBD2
TGTGCCAGCAGCGTCAGCGGGATAACCCGCTACAATGAGCAGTTCTTC
CASSVSGITRYNEQFF
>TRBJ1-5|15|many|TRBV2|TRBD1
TGTGCCAGCAGTGAGCTTCGAGGGGGCCCACAGCCCCAGCATTTT
CASSELRGGPQPQHF
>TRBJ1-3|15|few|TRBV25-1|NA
TGTGCCAGCAGTGAATATGGTCTCTCTGGAAACACCATATATTTT
CASSEYGLSGNTIYF